The 8 T cell receptor beta chains given below trace back to one sample, sequenced in a study of cytomegalovirus exposure and HLA in healthy donors (dated by TCRdb to between 2016 and 2019). Library generation was performed with the immunoSEQ multiplex PCR assay. A mixture of 60 forward primers for TCR Vbeta segments and 13 reverse primers for TCR Jbeta segments was used in the multiplex PCR. This is the immuneACCESS table as TCRdb keeps it, with only in-frame sequences that have V and J called. A part of the clones is gone; compared with another copy, unresolved V genes explain less than half, and the rest is unexplained. The sample yields tens of thousands of clones; about three quarters were counted once. The ten largest clones capture about 12% of the sample. Sequencing was done on a sample of PBMCs. These receptors all stem from a woman in her thirties or forties in good health and CMV-seropositive.

This chain uses TRBV25-1 with TRBJ2-6; tentatively, D is TRBD2 (7 bases). The CDR3 is made up of 17 amino acids. V lost 3 bases and J 1 base, leaving 13 bases between the germline ends. Germline V gene data show CDR1 as MGHDK and CDR2 as SYGVNS. CDR3 DNA sequence: TGTGCCAGCAGTGAGGGGGGGCGAGGATCTGGGGCCAACGTCCTGACTTTC. Translation gives CASSEGGRGSGANVLTF.

The J gene is TRBJ2-3, the V gene TRBV11-3; the D gene is possibly TRBD2 (5 bases). The CDR3 has 16 residues. V shed 3 bases and J shed 1 base, with 14 bases lying between them. Germline values: CDR1 SGHNT, CDR2 YENEEA. This CDR3 reads CASSFLHTEGTDTQYF. CDR3 coding DNA: TGTGCCAGCAGCTTTCTCCACACGGAGGGCACAGATACGCAGTATTTT.

This clone was seen a handful of times. The chain recombines TRBV29-1 with TRBJ2-1; weak D call: TRBD1 (5 bases). Looked up from germline, CDR1 is SQVTM and CDR2 is ANQGSEA. Trimming left V 1 base short and J 2 bases short, with 9 bases between. The CDR3 extends over 14 amino acids. The CDR3 protein is CSVEVDRPYNEQFF. The CDR3 region has the DNA TGCAGCGTTGAAGTAGACAGACCCTACAATGAGCAGTTCTTC.

The V call is TRBV7-3, the J call TRBJ2-7; TRBD1 matches 7 bases. Per germline, CDR1 SGHTA and CDR2 FQGTGA. This CDR3 comprises 16 residues. V was clipped by 2 bases and J by 2 bases; unmatched bases: 9. CDR3 sequence (DNA): TGTGCCAGCAGCTTACGAGGGGGCTCGATACCCTACGAGCAGTACTTC. Protein sequence: CASSLRGGSIPYEQYF.

The chain uses TRBV16 and TRBJ2-2, with TRBD1 identical over 7 bases. The CDR3 has 16 amino acids. Germline V gene sequence: CDR1 KGHSY, CDR2 FQNENV. Unmatched junction bases numbered 13, after V lost 8 bases and J lost 4 bases. This CDR3 reads CASGGPGQLVTGELFF. The CDR3 region has the DNA TGTGCCAGCGGCGGACCGGGACAGCTCGTCACCGGGGAGCTGTTTTTT.

The chain recombines TRBV30 with TRBJ1-4; D is ambiguous. V gave up 3 bases and J gave up 0 bases, with 20 bases separating them. The CDR3 has 18 amino acids. Germline V gene data show CDR1 as GTSNPN and CDR2 as SVGIG (reference sequence). The CDR3 loop reads CAWRAGVLRGATNEKLFF. CDR3 nucleotides: TGTGCCTGGAGAGCCGGTGTTCTTCGGGGAGCAACTAATGAAAAACTGTTTTTT. The whole variable domain, filled in from reference TRBV30 and TRBJ1-4, reads SQTIHQWPATLVQPVGSPLSLECTVEGTSNPNLYWYRQAAGRGLQLLFYSVGIGQISSEVPQNLSASRPQDRQFILSSKKLLLSDSGFYLCAWRAGVLRGATNEKLFFGSGTQLSVL.

The chain carries TRBV19 and TRBJ2-2, with 7 bases fitting TRBD2. Germline trimming cut 4 bases from V and 4 bases from J; bases unmatched to any gene: 0. The CDR3 totals 13 residues. Per the germline V gene, CDR1 is LNHDA and CDR2 is SQIVND (reference sequence). CDR3 nucleotides: TGTGCCAGTAGTAGCGGGGGCACCGGGGAGCTGTTTTTT. Encoded protein: CASSSGGTGELFF. Looking up the rest from reference TRBV19 and TRBJ2-2 gives the full variable domain: DGGITQSPKYLFRKEGQNVTLSCEQNLNHDAMYWYRQDPGQGLRLIYYSQIVNDFQKGDIAEGYSVSREKKESFPLTVTSAQKNPTAFYLCASSSGGTGELFFGEGSRLTVL.

This chain uses TRBV9 with TRBJ2-7, with 7 bases matching TRBD2. The CDR3 length is 15 residues. The germline gives CDR1 SGDLS, CDR2 YYNGEE. Losses at the gene ends were 4 bases for V and 0 bases for J; bases not matched to a gene: 7. CDR3 loop: CASSPSAGSSYEQYF. The CDR3, as DNA: TGTGCCAGCAGCCCTTCAGCGGGAAGCTCCTACGAGCAGTACTTC.